The sequence of this T cell receptor (beta chain) was determined in a study of shared clonotypes between healthy human individuals. Background on the study: Ranging from 18 to 49 in age, donors were two women and a few men.

Remarks on this clone: What it binds is unknown.

Original processing methods: ImmunoSEQ gave junction-only sequences without quality scores, so filtering differed. Produced via immunoSEQ multiplex PCR; TCRdb's table is partial and in-frame only. The V and J calls and clone size were taken over from that table, and D and trimming were inferred from the DNA. The sample carries under 1,100,000 clones, about 74% recorded once. Study-wide results and caveats: Generation of non-shared clonotypes was less probable than generation of clonotypes shared by all four donors. The genetic and exposure-history diversity represented was limited by few donors.

The V end was cut by 0 bases, the J end by 4 bases, with 8 bases between. The CDR3 runs 14 residues. The germline V gene encodes CDR1 SGHNT and CDR2 YYREEE (reference sequence). The rearrangement uses TRBV5-4 and TRBJ2-4; D is possibly TRBD2 (5 bases). This receptor was obtained from a man aged 18 to 29 in good health. Input material: memory CD4+ T cells sorted from blood. Indicated subset: CD45RA-negative fraction. CDR3 nucleotides: TGTGCCAGCAGCTTGGAGGGCGGGAAAAACATTCAGTACTTC. Translation: CASSLEGGKNIQYF. The complete variable domain, with remaining parts taken from reference TRBV5-4 and TRBJ2-4, reads ETGVTQSPTHLIKTRGQQVTLRCSSQSGHNTVSWYQQALGQGPQFIFQYYREEENGRGNFPPRFSGLQFPNYSSELNVNALELDDSALYLCASSLEGGKNIQYFGAGTRLSVL.